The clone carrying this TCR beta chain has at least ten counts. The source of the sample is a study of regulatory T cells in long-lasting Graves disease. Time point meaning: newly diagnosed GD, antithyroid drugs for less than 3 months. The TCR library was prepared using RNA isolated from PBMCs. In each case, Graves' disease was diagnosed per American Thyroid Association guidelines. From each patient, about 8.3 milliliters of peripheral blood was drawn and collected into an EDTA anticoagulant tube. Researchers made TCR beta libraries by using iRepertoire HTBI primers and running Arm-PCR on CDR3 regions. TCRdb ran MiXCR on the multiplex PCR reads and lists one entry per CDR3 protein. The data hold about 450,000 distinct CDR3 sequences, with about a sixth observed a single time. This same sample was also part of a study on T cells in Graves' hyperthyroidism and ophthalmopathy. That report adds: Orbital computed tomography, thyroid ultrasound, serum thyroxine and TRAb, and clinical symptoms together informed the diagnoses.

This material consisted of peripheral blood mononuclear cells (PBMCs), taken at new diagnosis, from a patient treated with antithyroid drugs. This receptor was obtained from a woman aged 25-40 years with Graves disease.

The DNA of the CDR3 is TGCAGTGTCAAACCGTGGGAGCAGTACTTC. This sequence encodes CSVKPWEQYF. This rearrangement joins TRBV20-1 to TRBJ2-7; D gene ambiguous. Trimming shortened V by 7 bases and J by 7 bases, and 11 bases separated the two germline ends. The CDR3 is made up of 10 amino acids. Germline CDR1 and CDR2: DFQATT and SNEGSKA (reference sequence).